A selection of T cell receptor beta chains follows, all from one sample in a study of cytomegalovirus exposure and HLA in healthy donors. Measured with immunoSEQ multiplex PCR; TCRdb has only the in-frame clones, and not every one. The sample gives 110,000 or so clones, under 70% of which show up once; roughly 8.3% is in the top ten. The sample comprised PBMCs. These receptors were collected from a man aged 18 to 30 in good health and CMV-seropositive. Both conserved end residues are part of each CDR3. Fields, in order: clone size, J gene, D gene, V gene, CDR3 DNA, CDR3 protein. D genes are given only for firm matches. Clone size is not always given. Where it is, it says once, few, many or a class for expanded clones.

.,TRBJ1-4,.,TRBV6-5,TGTGCCAGCAGTCCGTTACAGAGTAATGAAAAACTGTTTTTT,CASSPLQSNEKLFF
.,TRBJ2-7,.,TRBV5-1,TGCGCCAGCAGCTTGGCTTTGGTTACTAGAGCCTACGAGCAGTACTTC,CASSLALVTRAYEQYF
.,TRBJ1-1,.,TRBV9,TGTGCCAGCACCCCGACAGGAGGCACTGAAGCTTTCTTT,CASTPTGGTEAFF
few,TRBJ2-7,TRBD2,TRBV7-9,TGTGCCAGCAGCTTATTAGCGGGGGGAAACTCCTACGAGCAGTACTTC,CASSLLAGGNSYEQYF
.,TRBJ1-1,TRBD1,TRBV27,TGTGCCAGCAGTCCAGGACAGGGTATGTCTGAAGCTTTCTTT,CASSPGQGMSEAFF
few,TRBJ2-1,TRBD2,TRBV14,TGTGCCAGCAGCCAAGTCCCCAAGACTAGCGGGGGGCGCAGCTCCTACAATGAGCAGTTCTTC,CASSQVPKTSGGRSSYNEQFF
.,TRBJ1-1,TRBD1,TRBV2,TGTGCCGGCAGGGGACAGGGGAACACTGAAGCTTTCTTT,CAGRGQGNTEAFF
.,TRBJ1-1,TRBD1,TRBV15,TGTGCCACCAGCATCCGACAGGGCACTGAAGCTTTCTTT,CATSIRQGTEAFF
few,TRBJ1-2,TRBD1,TRBV7-9,TGTGCCAGCAGCCGTGGACAGGCTTTCTACACCTTC,CASSRGQAFYTF
few,TRBJ1-2,.,TRBV28,TGTGCCAGCAGTTTGGGGGTTGGGCCCCACGGGGAGGACACCTTC,CASSLGVGPHGEDTF
.,TRBJ1-2,.,TRBV9,TGTGCCAGCAGCGTAGAGGACAGACCTAACTATGGCTACACCTTC,CASSVEDRPNYGYTF
few,TRBJ2-7,TRBD2,TRBV27,TGTGCCAGCAGTTTCTGGCGGGGGGGGCAAGGGGGTAGTCACTACGAGCAGTACTTC,CASSFWRGGQGGSHYEQYF
.,TRBJ2-1,TRBD1,TRBV10-1,TGCGCCAGCAGTGACGGAGGGACAGGGAACTATGAGCAGTTCTTC,CASSDGGTGNYEQFF
.,TRBJ1-4,.,TRBV2,TGTGCCAGCAGTTACGGACTTCGAACTAATGAAAAACTGTTTTTT,CASSYGLRTNEKLFF
.,TRBJ2-7,TRBD2,TRBV6-1,TGTGCCAGCAGTGAATGGCTAGCGGGATACGAGCAGTACTTC,CASSEWLAGYEQYF
.,TRBJ1-5,.,TRBV6-1,TGTGCCAGCAGTCAGGGGCCGGGCCAGCCCCAGCATTTT,CASSQGPGQPQHF
.,TRBJ2-2,.,TRBV5-1,TGCGCCTCAAATAAAGGGCTGACGGGAGTTTTAACCGGGGAGCTGTTTTTT,CASNKGLTGVLTGELFF
few,TRBJ2-1,TRBD2,TRBV5-6,TGTGCCAGCAGCGGAGGACCCGGGACTAGCGGGGGTATTGAGCAGTTCTTC,CASSGGPGTSGGIEQFF
.,TRBJ2-1,TRBD2,TRBV5-4,TGTGCCAGCAGCTTGGGTCAGTCGGCTAGCGGGCGTTACAATGAGCAGTTCTTC,CASSLGQSASGRYNEQFF
.,TRBJ2-7,.,TRBV28,TGTGCCAGCAGTTTGGAGCCAGCGGGACAGGTGGTGCAGTACTTC,CASSLEPAGQVVQYF
.,TRBJ1-1,.,TRBV19,TGTGCCAGTAGTAGTGGCGAAGGGGTACTAAGATTTACTGAAGCTTTCTTT,CASSSGEGVLRFTEAFF
.,TRBJ2-1,TRBD2,TRBV5-4,TGTGCCAGCAGCCCGCGGCCCCTAGCGGGGAACCATGAGCAGTTCTTC,CASSPRPLAGNHEQFF
.,TRBJ2-7,TRBD2,TRBV15,TGTGCCACCAGCAGAGGGGGGGCTAGCGGGGGGTCCTACGAGCAGTACTTC,CATSRGGASGGSYEQYF
.,TRBJ1-3,TRBD1,TRBV11-2,TGTGCCAGCAGCTTAGCCGGGACAGGGGGGATCTACTCTGGAAACACCATATATTTT,CASSLAGTGGIYSGNTIYF
.,TRBJ2-3,.,TRBV15,TGTGCCACCAGCACTCGGACAGCAGATACGCAGTATTTT,CATSTRTADTQYF
once,TRBJ1-2,TRBD1,TRBV27,TGTGCCAGCAGTTCGGGACAGAGGATCGGCTATGGCTACACCTTC,CASSSGQRIGYGYTF
few,TRBJ2-1,.,TRBV6-4,TGTGCCAGCAGTGACTCGATTTCAGGGTTCGAGGAGCAGTTCTTC,CASSDSISGFEEQFF
few,TRBJ1-2,TRBD1,TRBV5-6,TGTGCCAGCAGCCCGGACAGGGGGGTTGGCTACACCTTC,CASSPDRGVGYTF
few,TRBJ1-1,.,TRBV28,TGTGCCAGCACCGAAAACAGGGACCACTGTGCGGCTTTCTTT,CASTENRDHCAAFF
.,TRBJ2-5,TRBD1,TRBV19,TGTGCCAGTAGTGGGGGACAGAATCTTCAAGAGACCCAGTACTTC,CASSGGQNLQETQYF
.,TRBJ1-5,.,TRBV10-3,TGTGCCATCAGTGGGGCTGATCAGCCCCAGCATTTT,CAISGADQPQHF
.,TRBJ2-6,TRBD1,TRBV19,TGTGCCAGTCGACAGGGGGAGCTTGCTGGGGCCAACGTCCTGACTTTC,CASRQGELAGANVLTF
few,TRBJ1-1,TRBD1,TRBV5-1,TGCGCCAGCAGTTCGCCTGACAGGGGCACTGAAGCTTTCTTT,CASSSPDRGTEAFF
once,TRBJ1-1,TRBD1,TRBV7-3,TGTGCCAGCAGGGCAGGGGGAATGAACACTGAAGCTTTCTTT,CASRAGGMNTEAFF
.,TRBJ1-4,TRBD1,TRBV5-1,TGCGCCAGTGGACAGGGTGATAATGAAAAACTGTTTTTT,CASGQGDNEKLFF
.,TRBJ2-3,TRBD1,TRBV6-1,TGTGCCAGCAGTGGCGGACAGGGGGCTTTATACGGTACGCAGTATTTT,CASSGGQGALYGTQYF
.,TRBJ2-7,.,TRBV5-4,TGTGCCAGCAGCCCCGACGGGACCTACGAGCAGTACTTC,CASSPDGTYEQYF
.,TRBJ2-1,.,TRBV27,TGTGCCAGCAGTAAGACAGTTAACAATGAGCAGTTCTTC,CASSKTVNNEQFF
.,TRBJ1-6,.,TRBV28,TGTGCCAGCAGCGAAAACCAGGAATATAATTCACCCCTCCACTTT,CASSENQEYNSPLHF
.,TRBJ2-3,.,TRBV7-9,TGTGCCAGCAGCTTAGCGGCAGGGAAGGGCACAGATACGCAGTATTTT,CASSLAAGKGTDTQYF
.,TRBJ2-1,.,TRBV28,TGTGCCAGCAGTCGCTCTAGGAATGAGCAGTTCTTC,CASSRSRNEQFF
once,TRBJ2-5,TRBD1,TRBV28,TGTGCCAGCAGCTTATGGGACAGGGGGCTTGGGGAGACCCAGTACTTC,CASSLWDRGLGETQYF
.,TRBJ1-6,.,TRBV6-1,TGTGCCAGCAGTGATTTCCTGGGCATCCACTTT,CASSDFLGIHF
once,TRBJ1-4,TRBD1,TRBV7-9,TGTGCCAGCAGCCGCCTTCTCGACAGGGGGAACCACAATGAAAAACTGTTTTTT,CASSRLLDRGNHNEKLFF
.,TRBJ2-7,.,TRBV5-6,TGTGCCAGCACCAAATCTCAGGATTTATACTACGAGCAGTACTTC,CASTKSQDLYYEQYF
.,TRBJ2-5,TRBD2,TRBV7-6,TGTGCCAGCAGCTTCAGGACTAGCGGGGGGGGAGAGACCCAGTACTTC,CASSFRTSGGGETQYF
.,TRBJ1-5,.,TRBV6-5,TGTGCCAGCAGTTCCAGGGGTAGCAATCAGCCCCAGCATTTT,CASSSRGSNQPQHF
.,TRBJ2-4,.,TRBV5-6,TGTGCCAGCAGCTTCGCGGGTCTAGCCAAAAACATTCAGTACTTC,CASSFAGLAKNIQYF
.,TRBJ2-7,.,TRBV6-5,TGTGCCAGCAGTGACAGGCTCTACTCCTACGAGCAGTACTTC,CASSDRLYSYEQYF
few,TRBJ1-1,.,TRBV28,TGTGCCAGCAGTTACGTGCAGGGGCCTAAAGTGAGAATGAACACTGAAGCTTTCTTT,CASSYVQGPKVRMNTEAFF
.,TRBJ1-1,.,TRBV10-3,TGTGCCATCAGTGAGATGGGGGCCGGAACTGAAGCTTTCTTT,CAISEMGAGTEAFF
.,TRBJ2-1,TRBD2,TRBV10-2,TGCGCCAGCAGTGAGGAAGCGGGAAAAGACAATGAGCAGTTCTTC,CASSEEAGKDNEQFF
.,TRBJ1-2,.,TRBV25-1,TGTGCCAGCTTGAGTGGCCCCCCCAGGAGGGCCGGTGGCTACACCTTC,CASLSGPPRRAGGYTF
.,TRBJ1-1,.,TRBV27,TGTGCCAGCAGTTTATTGGGCAGGATGAACACTGAAGCTTTCTTT,CASSLLGRMNTEAFF
few,TRBJ1-1,.,TRBV7-9,TGTGCCAGCAGCTTCGACGGACAGAACACTGAAGCTTTCTTT,CASSFDGQNTEAFF